These T cell receptor beta chains were read from a single sample in a study of response to subunit inactivated influenza vaccine. TCRdb reanalysed the RT-PCR reads using MiXCR and keeps one entry per CDR3 protein. This sample carries 530,000 or so distinct CDR3 sequences, about 25% of them seen once, and the ten largest clones take around 1.8%. Sequences were derived from CD4+ T cells sorted from PBMCs, sampled roughly 5 days after vaccination. Receptor source: a man aged 45-65 years who received an inactivated influenza vaccine. Each CDR3 is given with its conserved first and last residue. A D gene is named only where the DNA matches it firmly. Only part of the rows carry a size: once, few, many, or a class if the clone is expanded.

clone_size: many
j_call: TRBJ1-6
d_call: NA
v_call: TRBV12-3/TRBV12-4
cdr3_aa: CASSFGRGKDSPLHF
cdr3_nt: TGTGCCAGCAGTTTTGGCAGGGGAAAGGATTCACCCCTCCACTTT

clone_size: NA
j_call: TRBJ2-5
d_call: TRBD1
v_call: TRBV5-5
cdr3_aa: CASSFVAGTGELKTQYF
cdr3_nt: TGTGCCAGCAGCTTCGTAGCCGGGACAGGGGAGTTGAAGACCCAGTACTTC

clone_size: NA
j_call: TRBJ2-3
d_call: TRBD1
v_call: TRBV15
cdr3_aa: CATSKRDRWDTQYF
cdr3_nt: TGTGCCACCAGCAAAAGGGACAGGTGGGATACGCAGTATTTT

clone_size: few
j_call: TRBJ2-1
d_call: NA
v_call: TRBV12-3/TRBV12-4
cdr3_aa: CASRDRPGLDSYNEQFF
cdr3_nt: TGTGCCAGCAGGGACCGACCGGGACTGGACTCCTACAATGAGCAGTTCTTC

clone_size: NA
j_call: TRBJ2-7
d_call: TRBD1
v_call: TRBV5-1
cdr3_aa: CASSLSGQGNEQYF
cdr3_nt: TGCGCCAGCAGCTTGTCGGGACAGGGAAACGAGCAGTACTTC

clone_size: few
j_call: TRBJ1-2
d_call: TRBD1
v_call: TRBV30
cdr3_aa: CAWSGGTGGIGYTF
cdr3_nt: TGTGCCTGGAGTGGGGGGACAGGGGGCATCGGCTACACCTTC

clone_size: few
j_call: TRBJ2-1
d_call: NA
v_call: TRBV5-1
cdr3_aa: CASSLEGPGNEQFF
cdr3_nt: TGCGCCAGCAGCTTGGAAGGACCTGGCAATGAGCAGTTCTTC

clone_size: many
j_call: TRBJ2-7
d_call: NA
v_call: TRBV5-1
cdr3_aa: CASSLEDNYEQYF
cdr3_nt: TGCGCCAGCAGCTTGGAGGACAACTACGAGCAGTACTTC

clone_size: few
j_call: TRBJ2-1
d_call: TRBD1
v_call: TRBV13
cdr3_aa: CASSQLRSGTGNNNEQFF
cdr3_nt: TGTGCCAGCAGCCAACTAAGATCCGGGACAGGGAACAACAATGAGCAGTTCTTC

clone_size: few
j_call: TRBJ2-1
d_call: TRBD1
v_call: TRBV5-1
cdr3_aa: CASSQTGFAYNEQFF
cdr3_nt: TGCGCCAGCAGCCAGACAGGGTTCGCCTACAATGAGCAGTTCTTC

clone_size: few
j_call: TRBJ2-1
d_call: TRBD1
v_call: TRBV9
cdr3_aa: CASSPHTGGDEQFF
cdr3_nt: TGTGCCAGCAGCCCGCATACAGGGGGCGATGAGCAGTTCTTC

clone_size: NA
j_call: TRBJ1-1
d_call: TRBD1
v_call: TRBV5-6
cdr3_aa: CASQRQGGEAEAFF
cdr3_nt: TGTGCCAGCCAACGACAGGGAGGAGAAGCTGAAGCTTTCTTT

clone_size: many
j_call: TRBJ2-1
d_call: NA
v_call: TRBV7-9
cdr3_aa: CASSLMGGMANEQFF
cdr3_nt: TGTGCCAGCAGCTTAATGGGTGGGATGGCCAATGAGCAGTTCTTC

clone_size: many
j_call: TRBJ2-3
d_call: NA
v_call: TRBV12-3/TRBV12-4
cdr3_aa: CASSEGGPHTDTQYF
cdr3_nt: TGTGCCAGCAGTGAAGGGGGGCCTCATACAGATACGCAGTATTTT

clone_size: NA
j_call: TRBJ2-1
d_call: NA
v_call: TRBV4-2
cdr3_aa: CASSQTTFKGRKNEQFF
cdr3_nt: TGTGCCAGCAGCCAAACAACTTTCAAGGGGAGGAAGAATGAGCAGTTCTTC

clone_size: NA
j_call: TRBJ2-3
d_call: TRBD2
v_call: TRBV10-3
cdr3_aa: CAIRTSGGSTDTQYF
cdr3_nt: TGTGCCATCAGAACTAGCGGGGGGTCTACAGATACGCAGTATTTT

clone_size: NA
j_call: TRBJ2-5
d_call: TRBD2
v_call: TRBV10-3
cdr3_aa: CAISAGLAGQETQYF
cdr3_nt: TGTGCCATCAGTGCGGGACTAGCGGGACAAGAGACCCAGTACTTC

clone_size: NA
j_call: TRBJ2-3
d_call: TRBD2
v_call: TRBV4-2
cdr3_aa: CASSQDRRVAGRADTQYF
cdr3_nt: TGTGCCAGCAGCCAAGATCGGAGAGTAGCGGGGCGGGCAGATACGCAGTATTTT

clone_size: few
j_call: TRBJ2-5
d_call: TRBD2
v_call: TRBV5-1
cdr3_aa: CASSLTQTSGKETQYF
cdr3_nt: TGCGCCAGCAGCTTGACCCAGACTAGCGGAAAAGAGACCCAGTACTTC

clone_size: NA
j_call: TRBJ2-5
d_call: TRBD1
v_call: TRBV28
cdr3_aa: CASSSSQGAETQYF
cdr3_nt: TGTGCCAGCAGTTCTTCACAGGGGGCAGAGACCCAGTACTTC

clone_size: few
j_call: TRBJ2-2
d_call: TRBD1
v_call: TRBV5-1
cdr3_aa: CASSKPRDRWDGELFF
cdr3_nt: TGCGCCAGCAGCAAACCACGGGACAGGTGGGACGGGGAGCTGTTTTTT

clone_size: NA
j_call: TRBJ1-2
d_call: TRBD1
v_call: TRBV20-1
cdr3_aa: CSVSGQGAGGYTF
cdr3_nt: TGCAGTGTCTCGGGACAGGGGGCAGGAGGCTACACCTTC

clone_size: NA
j_call: TRBJ1-2
d_call: NA
v_call: TRBV4-1
cdr3_aa: CASSPSRDNYGYTF
cdr3_nt: TGCGCCAGCAGCCCAAGCAGAGATAACTATGGCTACACCTTC

clone_size: NA
j_call: TRBJ2-5
d_call: NA
v_call: TRBV20-1
cdr3_aa: CSAQGPLGVKTQYF
cdr3_nt: TGCAGTGCACAAGGACCCTTAGGGGTGAAGACCCAGTACTTC

clone_size: NA
j_call: TRBJ2-6
d_call: TRBD1
v_call: TRBV20-1
cdr3_aa: CSARVGQALAGANVLTF
cdr3_nt: TGCAGTGCTAGGGTAGGACAGGCTCTGGCTGGGGCCAACGTCCTGACTTTC

clone_size: NA
j_call: TRBJ2-2
d_call: NA
v_call: TRBV20-1
cdr3_aa: CSASGYRGNTGELFF
cdr3_nt: TGCAGTGCTAGTGGGTATAGGGGGAACACCGGGGAGCTGTTTTTT

clone_size: NA
j_call: TRBJ1-1
d_call: NA
v_call: TRBV7-9
cdr3_aa: CASSFPGRLKGTEAFF
cdr3_nt: TGTGCCAGCAGCTTCCCGGGGAGGCTGAAGGGGACTGAAGCTTTCTTT

clone_size: few
j_call: TRBJ2-5
d_call: NA
v_call: TRBV12-3/TRBV12-4
cdr3_aa: CASSLFRGAVETQYF
cdr3_nt: TGTGCCAGCAGTCTCTTCAGGGGGGCCGTAGAGACCCAGTACTTC

clone_size: many
j_call: TRBJ1-2
d_call: NA
v_call: TRBV7-9
cdr3_aa: CASRPFYGYTF
cdr3_nt: TGTGCCAGCAGGCCGTTCTATGGCTACACCTTC

clone_size: few
j_call: TRBJ2-5
d_call: NA
v_call: TRBV2
cdr3_aa: CASSEAQSGLETQYF
cdr3_nt: TGTGCCAGCAGTGAAGCGCAGTCCGGGTTGGAGACCCAGTACTTC

clone_size: few
j_call: TRBJ2-4
d_call: NA
v_call: TRBV4-2
cdr3_aa: CASSQDQGRQNIQYF
cdr3_nt: TGTGCCAGCAGCCAAGATCAGGGGAGGCAGAACATTCAGTACTTC

clone_size: NA
j_call: TRBJ2-7
d_call: TRBD1
v_call: TRBV20-1
cdr3_aa: CSARDATGDRDEQYF
cdr3_nt: TGCAGTGCTAGAGATGCGACAGGGGATCGTGACGAGCAGTACTTC

clone_size: NA
j_call: TRBJ2-1
d_call: TRBD2
v_call: TRBV15
cdr3_aa: CATSDEIAGGYNEQFF
cdr3_nt: TGTGCCACCAGCGACGAGATAGCGGGGGGATACAATGAGCAGTTCTTC

clone_size: few
j_call: TRBJ2-2
d_call: NA
v_call: TRBV6-2/TRBV6-3
cdr3_aa: CASSYSRVDTGELFF
cdr3_nt: TGTGCCAGCAGTTATTCCAGGGTAGACACCGGGGAGCTGTTTTTT

clone_size: NA
j_call: TRBJ1-1
d_call: NA
v_call: TRBV28
cdr3_aa: CASRLGAGRAVITEAFF
cdr3_nt: TGTGCCAGCAGGCTTGGGGCCGGGAGGGCCGTGATCACTGAAGCTTTCTTT

clone_size: few
j_call: TRBJ2-3
d_call: NA
v_call: TRBV3-1
cdr3_aa: CASSQTRIRGVDTQYF
cdr3_nt: TGTGCCAGCAGCCAGACTCGCATTCGGGGCGTGGATACGCAGTATTTT

clone_size: NA
j_call: TRBJ2-3
d_call: NA
v_call: TRBV12-3/TRBV12-4
cdr3_aa: CASSLGLGGEHTDTQYF
cdr3_nt: TGTGCCAGCAGTTTAGGTTTGGGGGGTGAACACACAGATACGCAGTATTTT

clone_size: NA
j_call: TRBJ2-1
d_call: NA
v_call: TRBV29-1
cdr3_aa: CSVEGLRVPNEQFF
cdr3_nt: TGCAGCGTTGAAGGCCTCAGGGTCCCCAATGAGCAGTTCTTC

clone_size: NA
j_call: TRBJ2-1
d_call: NA
v_call: TRBV27
cdr3_aa: CASSPGLDRRNEQFF
cdr3_nt: TGTGCCAGCAGTCCCGGACTTGATCGAAGGAATGAGCAGTTCTTC

clone_size: many
j_call: TRBJ1-1
d_call: TRBD1
v_call: TRBV29-1
cdr3_aa: CSAGQGIEAFF
cdr3_nt: TGCAGCGCCGGACAGGGGATAGAAGCTTTCTTT

clone_size: NA
j_call: TRBJ2-7
d_call: TRBD1
v_call: TRBV28
cdr3_aa: CASRYTDRGYEQYF
cdr3_nt: TGTGCCAGCAGATACACGGACAGGGGCTACGAGCAGTACTTC